A selection of T cell receptor beta chains follows, all from one sample in a study of T cells in Graves' hyperthyroidism and ophthalmopathy. TCRdb reanalysed the multiplex PCR reads using MiXCR and keeps one entry per CDR3 protein. The data hold under 650,000 distinct CDR3 sequences, with around 15% observed a single time. Sequenced material: blood. These receptors were taken from a woman aged 25 to 39 with Graves' hyperthyroidism. The CDR3 runs from the conserved cysteine through the conserved F or W. A D gene is named only where the DNA matches it firmly. Where a row states a size, it is once, few, many or the class of an expanded clone; other rows omit it.

D gene	clone size	J gene	V gene	CDR3 DNA	CDR3 protein
TRBD2	.	TRBJ2-1	TRBV30	TGTGCCTGGAATGGACAGCTCGGGAGGGATGAGCAGTTCTTC	CAWNGQLGRDEQFF
.	many	TRBJ2-5	TRBV4-1	TGTGCCAGCAGCCAAGAAGGTGGCGAGACCCAGTACTTC	CASSQEGGETQYF
.	many	TRBJ2-2	TRBV11-2	TGTGCCAGCAGCCCCAATCACTGGGGCACCGGGGAGCTGTTTTTT	CASSPNHWGTGELFF
.	.	TRBJ2-3	TRBV18	TGTGCCAGCTCACTGACCGCCGCCCAGGGAGGCACAGATACGCAGTATTTT	CASSLTAAQGGTDTQYF
.	many	TRBJ2-3	TRBV27	TGTGCCAGCAACCCAGGGGCCACAGATACGCAGTATTTT	CASNPGATDTQYF
.	many	TRBJ1-4	TRBV7-2	TGTGCCAGCAGCTTAGCTAATGAAAAACTGTTTTTT	CASSLANEKLFF
.	many	TRBJ2-3	TRBV30	TGTGCCTGGGGTTTAGATACGCAGTATTTT	CAWGLDTQYF
.	many	TRBJ2-7	TRBV28	TGTGCCAGCAGTTCTCCCCGAGGGGAGCAGTACTTC	CASSSPRGEQYF
TRBD2	many	TRBJ2-3	TRBV7-2	TGTGCCAGCAGCCCGACTAGCGGAGGGGGGACAGATACGCAGTATTTT	CASSPTSGGGTDTQYF
.	many	TRBJ2-2	TRBV20-1	TGCAGTGCTAGGGGTCGTACCGGGGAGCTGTTTTTT	CSARGRTGELFF
.	.	TRBJ1-4	TRBV5-1	TGCGCCAGCAGCCAGAGGCCAATTGACGGTAATGAAAAACTGTTTTTT	CASSQRPIDGNEKLFF
.	.	TRBJ2-1	TRBV20-1	TGCAGTGCTAGAGCCCTAGTTTGGGAGAGGAATGAGCAGTTCTTC	CSARALVWERNEQFF
.	many	TRBJ2-7	TRBV12-5	TGTGCTAGTGGTTCCGTTTACGAGCAGTACTTC	CASGSVYEQYF
.	few	TRBJ2-3	TRBV20-1	TGCAGTGCTCATTCGGCCTCTACCCCCCCAGATACGCAGTATTTT	CSAHSASTPPDTQYF
TRBD1	many	TRBJ2-7	TRBV20-1	TGCAGTGCTAGTCGGGTTTCGGGACAGGGCTACGAGCAGTACTTC	CSASRVSGQGYEQYF
.	many	TRBJ1-1	TRBV3-1	TGTGCCAGCAGCCAAGAACCGGGAAGTGTGGTATTGGCTTTCTTT	CASSQEPGSVVLAFF
.	many	TRBJ1-5	TRBV9	TGTGCCAGCAGCGTAGTGAGAGGGGTGCGAAGCAATCAGCCCCAGCATTTT	CASSVVRGVRSNQPQHF
TRBD2	few	TRBJ2-1	TRBV5-8	TGTGCCAGCAGCTTGGAGACCCTAGCGGGAGGCAATGAGCAGTTCTTC	CASSLETLAGGNEQFF
.	many	TRBJ1-1	TRBV6-1	TGTGCCAGCAGAAGGACCGCGAACACTGAAGCTTTCTTT	CASRRTANTEAFF
.	many	TRBJ2-3	TRBV3-1	TGTGCCAGCAGCCAAGGGTATAGGGCAGATACGCAGTATTTT	CASSQGYRADTQYF
.	.	TRBJ1-3	TRBV6-2/TRBV6-3	TGTGCCAGCCAACCCAGTTCCGGGGCCCCTGGAAACACCATATATTTT	CASQPSSGAPGNTIYF
TRBD2	few	TRBJ2-2	TRBV15	TGTGCCACCAGCAGAGCGATCAACCCGGGACTAACTAACACCGGGGAGCTGTTTTTT	CATSRAINPGLTNTGELFF
TRBD1	.	TRBJ2-6	TRBV28	TGTGCCAGCAGTTTGGGGACCAGGGGGTATGGGGCCAACGTCCCGACTTTC	CASSLGTRGYGANVPTF
TRBD2	.	TRBJ2-1	TRBV7-6	TGTGCCAGCAGCTTAGCGCCGGGACTAGCGGGTAATAACAATGAGCAGTTCTTC	CASSLAPGLAGNNNEQFF
.	many	TRBJ2-3	TRBV2	TGTGCCAGCAGTGGTTTAGGTATATCGGCGTTCACAGATACGCAGTATTTT	CASSGLGISAFTDTQYF
.	.	TRBJ2-2	TRBV12-3/TRBV12-4	TGTGCCAGCAGTCTACTGGACGGAAACACCGGGGAGCTGTTTTTT	CASSLLDGNTGELFF
.	.	TRBJ2-1	TRBV29-1	TGCAGCGTTGTTGGTACATACAATGAGCAGTTCTTC	CSVVGTYNEQFF
TRBD1	many	TRBJ2-7	TRBV28	TGTGCCAGCAGTTTCGGGGGACAGGTCTACGAGCAGTACTTC	CASSFGGQVYEQYF
.	many	TRBJ1-1	TRBV13	TGTGCCAGCAGCTTAGAAATGGGATTGTGGGCTTTCTTT	CASSLEMGLWAFF
.	many	TRBJ2-7	TRBV6-1	TGTGCCAGCAGTGAACCCCGGGACACTCTCTACGAGCAGTACTTC	CASSEPRDTLYEQYF
.	.	TRBJ2-1	TRBV10-1	TGCGCCAGCAGTGACCCGGGCAATGAGCAGTTCTTC	CASSDPGNEQFF
.	many	TRBJ2-5	TRBV11-3	TGTGCCAGCAGCTCGGACCCCAGAAGCAGCTTACAAGAGACCCAGTACTTC	CASSSDPRSSLQETQYF
.	many	TRBJ1-5	TRBV20-1	TGCAGTGCCCTAGAGCCCAATCAGCCCCAGCATTTT	CSALEPNQPQHF
.	once	TRBJ1-5	TRBV13	TGTGCCAGCGGCTCCGGGGGACAGCCCCAGCATTTT	CASGSGGQPQHF
.	few	TRBJ2-5	TRBV19	TGTGCCAGTAGTATAGATAACGTGATGGAGACCCAGTACTTC	CASSIDNVMETQYF
.	.	TRBJ2-1	TRBV5-6	TGTGCCAGCAGCTTGTTATCTAGCCCTTCCTACAATGAGCAGTTCTTC	CASSLLSSPSYNEQFF
.	.	TRBJ1-2	TRBV9	TGTGCCAGCAGCGTAGAGGTCTCACCCTCCTATGGCTACACCTTC	CASSVEVSPSYGYTF
TRBD2	many	TRBJ2-7	TRBV5-1	TGCGCCAGCAGCTTGGTTGCGGGAGGGACCTACGAGCAGTACTTC	CASSLVAGGTYEQYF
TRBD2	.	TRBJ2-3	TRBV7-2	TGTGCCAGCAGATTATCCATAGCGGGAGGGCCGACATATACACAGTATTTT	CASRLSIAGGPTYTQYF
TRBD2	few	TRBJ2-1	TRBV27	TGTGCCAGCGGGGTAGCGGGAGGCTACAATGAGCAGTTCTTC	CASGVAGGYNEQFF
TRBD2	.	TRBJ2-1	TRBV19	TGTGCCAGTACTCGGGGGAGGGCTTTTGGGAATGAGCAGTTCTTC	CASTRGRAFGNEQFF
.	few	TRBJ2-7	TRBV7-2	TGTGCCAGCAGCCGTCCGGGCGGGTTGGACGAGCAGTACTTC	CASSRPGGLDEQYF
TRBD1	many	TRBJ2-1	TRBV28	TGTGCCAGCAGTTCGACCGGGACAGGGAACTACAATGAGCAGTTCTTC	CASSSTGTGNYNEQFF
TRBD2	.	TRBJ2-2	TRBV6-6	TGTGCCAGCAGTTACTCCCCCCTAGCGGGAGGGAACACCGGGGAGCTGTTTTTT	CASSYSPLAGGNTGELFF
TRBD1	few	TRBJ2-7	TRBV5-1	TGCGCCAGCAAGGGACAGGGGGTGGACGAGCAGTACTTC	CASKGQGVDEQYF
.	few	TRBJ1-3	TRBV28	TGTGCCAGCAGCCTAGGGTGGGGGACTGGAAACACCATATATTTT	CASSLGWGTGNTIYF
.	.	TRBJ1-1	TRBV5-1	TGCGCCAGCAGTCTTTTGGATGGGGACACTGAAGCTTTCTTT	CASSLLDGDTEAFF
.	few	TRBJ2-7	TRBV9	TGTGCCAGCAGCACCATCCCTCACGAGCAGTACTTC	CASSTIPHEQYF
.	many	TRBJ2-1	TRBV7-3	TGTGCCAGCAGCTTCCAGGGGGGTGAGCAGTTCTTC	CASSFQGGEQFF
TRBD2	few	TRBJ2-2	TRBV11-2	TGTGCCAGCAGCCGACCTCTAGCGGGAGGGCCCGGGGAGCTGTTTTTT	CASSRPLAGGPGELFF